The source of this T cell receptor (beta chain) is a study of blood T cell repertoires in COVID-19. The wider study: The origin of the acute and convalescent COVID-19 samples was the United States, Italy and Spain. Nucleic acid was either cDNA or gDNA, and it came from T cells, B-cell-depleted T cells, or PBMCs.

Original processing methods: Researchers report that nucleated cell counts were estimated from reference gene primer amplification. Only in-frame clones appear in the TCRdb table, and some are missing; sequencing was by immunoSEQ multiplex PCR. Clone size and the V and J calls come from that table; the DNA yielded D and trimming. The repertoire consists of some 96,000 clones, with almost 80% occurring once and the leading ten covering around a third. The receptor comes from a man between 65 and 85 years old with active or convalescent COVID-19. Material for sequencing was peripheral blood.

CDR3 residues: CAWNRVGNEQFF. Written as DNA, the CDR3 is TGTGCCTGGAACAGGGTAGGCAATGAGCAGTTCTTC. The rearrangement uses TRBV30 and TRBJ2-1, with D possibly matching TRBD1 (6 bases). Germline CDR1 and CDR2: GTSNPN and SVGIG (reference sequence). The V end lost 4 bases, the J end lost 6 bases, and 10 bases lay between the germline ends. The CDR3 length is 12 residues.